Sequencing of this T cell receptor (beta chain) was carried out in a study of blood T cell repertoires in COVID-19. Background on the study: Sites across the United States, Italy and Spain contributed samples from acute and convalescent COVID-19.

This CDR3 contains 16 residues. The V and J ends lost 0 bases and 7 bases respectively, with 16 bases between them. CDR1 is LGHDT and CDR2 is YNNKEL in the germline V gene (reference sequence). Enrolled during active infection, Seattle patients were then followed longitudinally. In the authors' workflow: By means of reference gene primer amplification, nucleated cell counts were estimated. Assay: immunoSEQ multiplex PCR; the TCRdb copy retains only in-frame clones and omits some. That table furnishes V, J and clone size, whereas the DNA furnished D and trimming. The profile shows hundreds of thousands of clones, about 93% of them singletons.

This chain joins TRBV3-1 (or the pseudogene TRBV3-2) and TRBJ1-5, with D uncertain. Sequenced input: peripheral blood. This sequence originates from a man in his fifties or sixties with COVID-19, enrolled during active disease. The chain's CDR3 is CASSQDYGGIGQPQHF. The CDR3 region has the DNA TGTGCCAGCAGCCAAGATTATGGAGGGATTGGGCAGCCCCAGCATTTT.